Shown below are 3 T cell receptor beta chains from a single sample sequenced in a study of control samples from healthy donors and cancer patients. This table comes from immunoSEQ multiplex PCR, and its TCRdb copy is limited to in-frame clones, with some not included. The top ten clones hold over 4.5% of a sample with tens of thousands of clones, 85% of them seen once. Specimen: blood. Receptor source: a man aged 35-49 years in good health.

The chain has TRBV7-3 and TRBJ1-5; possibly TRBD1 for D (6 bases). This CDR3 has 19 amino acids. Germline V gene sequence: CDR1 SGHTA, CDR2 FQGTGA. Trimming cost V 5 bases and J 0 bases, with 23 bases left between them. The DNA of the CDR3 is TGTGCCAGCAGCCCCCCGGCGGGGGGCGCGGTTTGTAGCAATCAGCCCCAGCATTTT. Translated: CASSPPAGGAVCSNQPQHF.

The CDR3 region has the DNA TGTGCCAGCAGGTACAGGGGGCGGACTGAAGCTTTCTTT. Encoded protein: CASRYRGRTEAFF. The genes are TRBV6-6 and TRBJ1-1, with 9 positions matching TRBD1. CDR3 length: 13 residues. The germline V gene encodes CDR1 MNHNY and CDR2 SVGAGI (reference sequence). J was trimmed by 5 bases and V by 6 bases; bases with no gene match: 4.

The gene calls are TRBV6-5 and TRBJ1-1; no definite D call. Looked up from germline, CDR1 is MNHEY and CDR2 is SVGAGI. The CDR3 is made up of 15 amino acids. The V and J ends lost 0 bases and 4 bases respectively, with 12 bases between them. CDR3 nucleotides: TGTGCCAGCAGTTACTCGACGGGTTCGGGCACTGAAGCTTTCTTT. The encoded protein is CASSYSTGSGTEAFF.